The 9 T cell receptor beta chains reported below all come from one sample, sequenced in a study of regulatory T cells in long-lasting Graves disease. The time point here: newly diagnosed GD, antithyroid drugs for less than 3 months. From PBMCs, RNA was extracted and then used to make the TCR library. Arm-PCR of CDR3 regions and iRepertoire HTBI primers were the basis on which TCR beta libraries were built. Each CDR3 protein gets one entry after TCRdb re-called the multiplex PCR reads with MiXCR. The data contain a few hundred thousand distinct CDR3 sequences, 20% of them seen just once; the ten biggest clones take up more than 11%. The starting material was peripheral blood mononuclear cells (PBMCs), obtained at new diagnosis, from a patient treated with antithyroid drugs. These receptors were obtained from a female donor with Graves disease.

This clonotype was observed a handful of times. The V gene is TRBV13, the J gene TRBJ2-1; 9 bases match TRBD2. Trimming removed 5 bases from V and 10 bases from J; junction bases left unmatched: 21. Per the germline V gene, CDR1 is PRHDT and CDR2 is FYEKMQ (reference sequence). The CDR3 has 18 residues. CDR3 DNA: TGTGCCAGCAGCCACCTCGAAATCGCGGGAGGGCCGAGGGGGGAGCAGTTCTTC. Translating it yields CASSHLEIAGGPRGEQFF.

This clonotype was picked up many times. The chain carries TRBV29-1 and TRBJ2-3; 7 bases align to TRBD1. CDR3 length: 14 amino acids. J gave up 6 bases and V 6 bases, and 12 bases lay outside the gene matches. CDR1 SQVTM and CDR2 ANQGSEA come from the germline V gene. CDR3 DNA: TGCAGCGTAGTAGGGGGCAGAGGTGTTGATACGCAGTATTTT. Translation: CSVVGGRGVDTQYF.

This clonotype was counted many times. The rearrangement joins TRBV27 to TRBJ1-5; 8 positions agree with TRBD1. V lost 4 bases and J lost 4; bases outside the gene matches: 6. Germline V gene data show CDR1 as MNHEY and CDR2 as SMNVEV (reference sequence). The CDR3 has 15 residues. CDR3 protein: CASSSGQGRNQPQHF. Written as DNA, the CDR3 is TGTGCCAGCAGTTCCGGACAGGGAAGGAATCAGCCCCAGCATTTT.

This clonotype has a handful of counts. The chain links TRBV5-5 to TRBJ1-5, with TRBD1 matching 12 bases. V lost 1 base to trimming and J lost 6 bases; unmatched junction nucleotides: 11. The germline V gene encodes CDR1 SGHKS and CDR2 YYEKEE (reference sequence). There are 18 residues in the CDR3. The CDR3 loop is CASSLHGTGGNQVQPQHF. CDR3 bases: TGTGCCAGCAGCTTGCATGGGACAGGGGGCAATCAGGTTCAGCCCCAGCATTTT.

The table lists this clonotype with many counts. V usage is TRBV27 and J usage is TRBJ1-1; 7 bases fit TRBD1. Trimming cost V 8 bases and J 0 bases; bases outside gene matches: 9. The V gene's germline CDR1 is MNHEY and CDR2 SMNVEV (reference sequence). The CDR3 is made up of 15 amino acids. In DNA form, the CDR3 reads TGTGCCAGCGCTTTGGGACAGAGCATGAACACTGAAGCTTTCTTT. Translation: CASALGQSMNTEAFF.

This clonotype has ten or more counts. The chain is built from TRBV7-2 and TRBJ2-3, with D perhaps matching TRBD1 or TRBD2 (5 bases each). V lost 3 bases and J lost 2, with 12 bases in between. There are 15 residues in the CDR3. Per germline, CDR1 SGHTA and CDR2 FQGNSA. DNA for the CDR3: TGTGCCAGCAGCTTCCCCGCAGGGACCACAGATACGCAGTATTTT. Its translation: CASSFPAGTTDTQYF.

The sample holds many counts of this clonotype. The J gene is TRBJ1-1, the V gene TRBV30; a possible D gene is TRBD1 (5 bases). The V and J ends lost 8 bases and 5 bases respectively, with 21 bases between them. This CDR3 comprises 14 residues. CDR1 is GTSNPN and CDR2 is SVGIG in the germline V gene (reference sequence). CDR3 nucleotide sequence: TGTGCCCGATTCCTATTCGGGACCGGTACTGAAGCTTTCTTT. Translating gives CARFLFGTGTEAFF.

This clonotype was seen at least ten times. V usage is TRBV10-1 and J usage is TRBJ1-1; 10 nucleotides match TRBD1. From germline, CDR1 is WNHNN and CDR2 SYGVQD (reference sequence). V gave up 10 bases and J gave up 11 bases; unmatched junction bases: 16. The CDR3 is 14 amino acids. The CDR3 bases are TGCGCCATCAATCGTCGACAGGGGGCTTACGAGGCTTTCTTT. The encoded protein is CAINRRQGAYEAFF.

Only one count was recorded for this clonotype. A far larger clone is one nucleotide away, so this likely arose from a read error. The chain has TRBV11-3 and TRBJ1-6, with D uncertain. Looked up from germline, CDR1 is SGHNT and CDR2 is YENEEA. The CDR3 contains 15 residues. V lost 3 bases, J lost 8 bases, and 14 bases lay in between. This chain's CDR3 is CASSLKSGLDSPLHF. CDR3 DNA sequence: TGTGCCAGCAGCTTGAAGTCTGGGCTAGATTCACCCCTCCACTTT.